A single sample gave rise to the 16 T cell receptor beta chains below, sequenced in a study of T-cell reconstitution after alpha-beta-depleted transplantation in children. Unique molecular identifiers tagged the TCRbeta library. TCRdb fed the PCR reads into MiXCR, producing one record per CDR3 protein. The table records around 250,000 distinct CDR3 sequences, around 8% of them present only once. Sample: PBMCs, mostly from graft donor cells, taken 180 days after TCRalphabeta/CD19-depleted stem cell transplant. The receptor source for this set is a male patient between 5 and 17 years old who had a stem cell transplant for acute lymphoblastic leukemia, so the T cells may come from the graft donor.

This clonotype was picked up many times. This sequence joins TRBV7-8 and TRBJ2-3; a possible D gene is TRBD2 (6 bases). Germline V gives CDR1 SGHVS, CDR2 FQNEAQ. V was trimmed by 2 bases and J by 4 bases, leaving 13 bases between them. The CDR3 is 15 residues long. DNA of the CDR3: TGTGCCAGCAGCTTAATGGGTAGCGGAGCAGATACGCAGTATTTT. Amino acids: CASSLMGSGADTQYF.

This clonotype showed up many times. CDR3 nucleotide sequence: TGTGCCAGCAGCCCTGTTAGCGGGGGGCTCTCTGGGGCCAACGTCCTGACTTTC. The encoded protein is CASSPVSGGLSGANVLTF. The chain joins TRBV7-3 to TRBJ2-6; 10 bases agree with TRBD2. The ends lost 5 bases at V and 0 bases at J; junction bases unmatched: 7. Per the germline V gene, CDR1 is SGHTA and CDR2 is FQGTGA. The CDR3 runs 18 residues. Full variable domain (missing parts from reference TRBV7-3 and TRBJ2-6): GAGVSQTPSNKVTEKGKYVELRCDPISGHTALYWYRQSLGQGPEFLIYFQGTGAADDSGLPNDRFFAVRPEGSVSTLKIQRTERGDSAVYLCASSPVSGGLSGANVLTFGAGSRLTVL.

This clonotype was seen at least ten times. The genes are TRBV28 and TRBJ1-5; TRBD1 is a possible D gene (6 bases). This CDR3 contains 14 residues. Germline V lookup: CDR1 MDHEN, CDR2 SYDVKM. Trimming shortened V by 11 bases and J by 2 bases, and 16 bases separated the two germline ends. In DNA, the CDR3 is TGTGCCGGCTCCCAGGGGTACGGCAATCAGCCCCAGCATTTT. Its protein product is CAGSQGYGNQPQHF.

The table lists this clonotype with many counts. V is TRBV27 and J is TRBJ1-5, with D unclear. CDR3 length equals 17 residues. V was cut by 2 bases and J by 4 bases, with 18 bases left in between. CDR1 MNHEY and CDR2 SMNVEV come from the germline V gene (reference sequence). Written as DNA, the CDR3 is TGTGCCAGCAGTTTAATCCCCCCGGTATACGAGAATCAGCCCCAGCATTTT. It specifies CASSLIPPVYENQPQHF.

This clonotype appeared a few times. Its ends do not fully match the called genes, so a read error is possible. The chain joins TRBV12-3 or TRBV12-4 to TRBJ2-3; 9 bases fit TRBD2. This CDR3 spans 18 amino acids. The CDR3 here is CTSSLVVAGALSTDTQYF. CDR3 DNA sequence: TGTACCAGCAGTTTGGTGGTAGCGGGAGCCCTCAGCACAGATACGCAGTATTTT.

This clonotype was seen repeatedly, ten times or more. The CDR3 reads CASGLVTGGANTGELFF. The CDR3 nucleotides read TGTGCTAGTGGTTTGGTTACAGGGGGCGCGAACACCGGGGAGCTGTTTTTT. V is TRBV12-5 and J is TRBJ2-2, with 9 positions matching TRBD1. With V trimmed by 0 bases and J by 0 bases, 2 bases remained unmatched. Per germline, CDR1 LGHNT and CDR2 FRNRAP. This CDR3 is 17 amino acids long.

This clonotype was observed once. The DNA for the CDR3 is TGTGCCAGCAGTGAAGATAAAGCTTTCTTT. It specifies CASSEDKAFF. The chain uses TRBV28 and TRBJ1-1; D is ambiguous. Germline V gene sequence: CDR1 MDHEN, CDR2 SYDVKM. Trimming stripped 5 bases from V and 9 bases from J, with 7 bases between. The CDR3 totals 10 residues.

This clonotype has a count of ten or more. The chain has TRBV6-2 or TRBV6-3 and TRBJ1-1, with D uncertain. The CDR3 runs 14 residues. Trimming cost V 0 bases and J 2 bases, with 7 bases left between them. The germline V gene has CDR1 MNHEY and CDR2 SVGEGT. In nucleotides, the CDR3 is TGTGCCAGCAGTTACTCCAGCCTTAACACTGAAGCTTTCTTT. It codes for CASSYSSLNTEAFF.

Concerning this clonotype itself: A much larger clone lies a single base off, so this may be a read error. The chain links TRBV7-2 to TRBJ2-7; the match to TRBD1 covers 9 bases. Germline V gene sequence: CDR1 SGHTA, CDR2 FQGNSA. V shed 5 bases and J 4 bases; nucleotides not matched to a gene: 9. The CDR3 extends over 15 amino acids. The CDR3 reads CASSLRQGEEYEQYF. CDR3 nucleotides: TGTGCCAGCAGCCTAAGACAGGGGGAGGAATACGAGCAGTACTTC.

This clonotype occurred many times. V gene TRBV28 combines with J gene TRBJ2-7; D perhaps matches TRBD1 (6 bases). Germline CDR1 reads MDHEN; CDR2 reads SYDVKM. This CDR3 contains 12 residues. V lost 8 bases and J 3 bases, leaving 11 bases between the germline ends. CDR3 protein: CASGQGRYEQYF. The CDR3 DNA reads as TGTGCCAGCGGGCAGGGGCGCTACGAGCAGTACTTC.

This clonotype occurred many times. The rearrangement joins TRBV2 to TRBJ2-1; D is possibly TRBD2 (6 bases). V was shortened by 3 bases and J by 7 bases, with 19 bases between the two germline ends. Germline V lookup: CDR1 SNHLY, CDR2 FYNNEI. The CDR3 extends over 16 amino acids. CDR3 sequence reads: CASSDYASDPMNEQFF. CDR3 DNA: TGTGCCAGCAGTGACTATGCTAGCGATCCTATGAATGAGCAGTTCTTC.

This clonotype was observed many times. The J gene is TRBJ1-1, the V gene TRBV29-1; D may be TRBD1 (5 bases). The V end lost 3 bases, the J end lost 5 bases, and 13 bases lay between the germline ends. This CDR3 comprises 13 residues. CDR1 is SQVTM, CDR2 ANQGSEA, per germline. CDR3 coding DNA: TGCAGCGTTGAGGCATGGGGGAATACTGAAGCTTTCTTT. As protein: CSVEAWGNTEAFF. Full variable domain (rest looked up from reference TRBV29-1 and TRBJ1-1): SAVISQKPSRDICQRGTSLTIQCQVDSQVTMMFWYRQQPGQSLTLIATANQGSEATYESGFVIDKFPISRPNLTFSTLTVSNMSPEDSSIYLCSVEAWGNTEAFFGQGTRLTVV.

This clonotype was recorded at least ten times. The CDR3 DNA follows: TGTGCCAGCAGCCTAGGGGGGGGGCTGGAAGCTTTCTTT. It codes for CASSLGGGLEAFF. The chain is built from TRBV27 and TRBJ1-1; maybe TRBD1 (6 bases). The germline V gene has CDR1 MNHEY and CDR2 SMNVEV (reference sequence). V was pared by 6 bases and J by 8 bases, with 16 bases between. The CDR3 runs 13 residues.

This clonotype came up many times. This sequence joins TRBV7-2 and TRBJ2-6; a possible D gene is TRBD2 (5 bases). V was clipped by 8 bases and J by 1 base, with 12 bases between them. CDR1 and CDR2 (germline): SGHTA, FQGNSA. The CDR3 sequence is 15 residues long. For the CDR3, the DNA is TGTGCCAGCTGCCAGGAGGTGTCTGGGGCCAACGTCCTGACTTTC. It yields the protein CASCQEVSGANVLTF.

The sample holds many counts of this clonotype. The chain carries TRBV25-1 and TRBJ2-1; unclear D gene. CDR1 MGHDK and CDR2 SYGVNS come from the germline V gene. This CDR3 is 14 amino acids long. Trimming removed 7 bases from V and 10 bases from J, with 20 bases in between. The CDR3 DNA reads TGTGCCAGCAACCCTGGACCGGTTGCGAGGGAGCAGTTCTTC. It yields the protein CASNPGPVAREQFF.

This clonotype was detected many times. The chain recombines TRBV6-5 with TRBJ2-7; 7 nucleotides match TRBD2. The CDR3 totals 14 residues. Germline CDR1 and CDR2: MNHEY and SVGAGI. With V trimmed by 6 bases and J by 3 bases, 8 bases remained unmatched. CDR3 sequence (DNA): TGTGCCAGCAGAACCTCGACTAGCCGCTACGAGCAGTACTTC. Translation: CASRTSTSRYEQYF.